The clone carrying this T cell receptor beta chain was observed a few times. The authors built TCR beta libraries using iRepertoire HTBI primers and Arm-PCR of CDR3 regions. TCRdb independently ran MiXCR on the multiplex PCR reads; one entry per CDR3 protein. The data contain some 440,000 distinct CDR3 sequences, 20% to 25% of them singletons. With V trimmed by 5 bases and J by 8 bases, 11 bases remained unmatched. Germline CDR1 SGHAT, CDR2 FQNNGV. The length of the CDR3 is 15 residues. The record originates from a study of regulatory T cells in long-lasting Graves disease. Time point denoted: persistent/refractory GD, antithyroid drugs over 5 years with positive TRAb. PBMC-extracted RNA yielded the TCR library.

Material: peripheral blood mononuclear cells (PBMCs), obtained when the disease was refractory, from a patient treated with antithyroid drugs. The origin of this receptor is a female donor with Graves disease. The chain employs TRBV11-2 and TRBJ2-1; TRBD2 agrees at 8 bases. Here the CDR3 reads CASSRRPAGADEQFF. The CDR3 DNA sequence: TGTGCCAGCAGCCGTAGGCCAGCGGGAGCGGATGAGCAGTTCTTC.